Listed below are T cell receptor beta chains from one sample, sequenced in a study of chemoradiotherapy in HPV16-positive cancers. The method was immunoSEQ multiplex PCR; TCRdb's version includes in-frame clones alone and lacks a portion of them. The table shows 8,500 to 14,000 clones, with approximately 91% occurring only once. Sequenced material: blood, taken from a patient who underwent chemoradiotherapy. These receptors were taken from a human donor with HPV-associated anogenital cancer. The CDR3 runs from the conserved cysteine through the conserved F or W. D genes are given only for firm matches. Expanded clones are given a class, and other clones once, few, many or no size at all.

d_call	clone_size	v_call	j_call	cdr3_nt	cdr3_aa
TRBD1	-	TRBV6-5	TRBJ1-2	TGTGCCAGCTCCCAGACAGGGATTAACTATGGCTACACCTTC	CASSQTGINYGYTF
-	-	TRBV9	TRBJ2-7	TGTGCCAGCAGGCCCGGGTCCCACGAGCAGTACTTC	CASRPGSHEQYF
-	-	TRBV30	TRBJ2-3	TGTGCCTGGAGTGTTGAGAGAACAGATACGCAGTATTTT	CAWSVERTDTQYF
TRBD1	-	TRBV15	TRBJ1-6	TGTGCCACCAGCAGAGACAGGGGGCCGGATTCACCCCTCCACTTT	CATSRDRGPDSPLHF
-	-	TRBV7-3	TRBJ2-3	TGTGCCAGCAGCTTAGCACACACAGATACGCAGTATTTT	CASSLAHTDTQYF
-	-	TRBV6-1	TRBJ1-2	TGTGCCAGCAGTGATACCGGCAGAAACTATGGCTACACCTTC	CASSDTGRNYGYTF
-	-	TRBV27	TRBJ1-2	TGTGCCAGCCGGACTCCAGGGGATACGGGCTACACCTTC	CASRTPGDTGYTF
-	-	TRBV7-2	TRBJ2-7	TGTGCCAGCAGCCCCGGGACTCGCCCCTACGAGCAGTACTTC	CASSPGTRPYEQYF
TRBD1	-	TRBV5-1	TRBJ2-2	TGCGCCAGCAGCTTCCTATCGACAGGGGCGAGGACCGGGGAGCTGTTTTTT	CASSFLSTGARTGELFF
TRBD1	few	TRBV6-1	TRBJ1-1	TGTGCCACCCCCGGACAGGGGAACACTGAAGCTTTCTTT	CATPGQGNTEAFF
TRBD2	-	TRBV5-4	TRBJ2-7	TGTGCCAGCAGCTTCGGGGGGAGAACCTACGAGCAGTACTTC	CASSFGGRTYEQYF
-	-	TRBV11-2	TRBJ2-7	TGTGCCAGCAGCTTATCCCTCCGTGTAGGGCCGAATTACGAGCAGTACTTC	CASSLSLRVGPNYEQYF
-	-	TRBV2	TRBJ2-7	TGTGCCAGCAGTGACTGGTCAGGGACCCAATCCTACGAGCAGTACTTC	CASSDWSGTQSYEQYF
TRBD2	-	TRBV4-2	TRBJ2-2	TGTGCCAGCAGCCAATCACGGGGGGAGGGCACCGGGGAGCTGTTTTTT	CASSQSRGEGTGELFF
TRBD2	-	TRBV7-9	TRBJ2-1	TGTGCCAGCAGCCCAGAGCGGGGACGGTATACGGAGCAGTTCTTC	CASSPERGRYTEQFF
-	-	TRBV18	TRBJ2-7	TGTGCCAGCTCACCACAGGTCTACGAGCAGTACTTC	CASSPQVYEQYF
-	-	TRBV29-1	TRBJ1-2	TGCAGCGTTGAAAAGTATGGCTACACCTTC	CSVEKYGYTF
-	-	TRBV11-3	TRBJ1-2	TGTGCCAGCAAGGGTCCAGGGAACTATGGCTACACCTTC	CASKGPGNYGYTF
-	-	TRBV13	TRBJ1-2	TGTGCCAGCAGCTTAGATAGGACCTATGGCTACACCTTC	CASSLDRTYGYTF